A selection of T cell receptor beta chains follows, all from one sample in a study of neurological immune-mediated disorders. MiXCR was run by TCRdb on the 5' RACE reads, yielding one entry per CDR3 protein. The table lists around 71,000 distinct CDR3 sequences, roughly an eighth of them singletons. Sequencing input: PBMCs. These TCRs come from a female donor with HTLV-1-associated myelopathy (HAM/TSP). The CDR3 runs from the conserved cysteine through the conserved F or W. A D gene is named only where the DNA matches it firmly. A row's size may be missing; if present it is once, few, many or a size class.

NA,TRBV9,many,CASSLSSDTQYF
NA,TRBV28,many,CASSLGIGGTIYF
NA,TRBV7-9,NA,CASSFWTGNTGELFF
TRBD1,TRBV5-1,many,CASSSGQGPYNEQFF
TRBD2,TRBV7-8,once,CASSLERASGGGYNEQFF
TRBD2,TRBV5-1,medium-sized,CASSSYGGESYEQYF
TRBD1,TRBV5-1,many,CASSLVRTGGHNEQFF
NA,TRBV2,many,CASRREKNTEAFF
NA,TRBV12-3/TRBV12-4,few,CASSLGDSRAGELFF
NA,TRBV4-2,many,CASSQDYLQGRTDTQYF
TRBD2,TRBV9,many,CASSASGGNTDTQYF
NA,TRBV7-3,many,CASSLGVTSTDTQYF
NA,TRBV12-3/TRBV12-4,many,CASSLAGETYEQYF
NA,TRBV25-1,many,CASSRSSSYNSPLHF
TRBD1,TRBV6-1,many,CATRQGRPIQPQHF
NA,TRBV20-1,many,CSATYNEQFF
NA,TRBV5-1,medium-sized,CASSDDGSGNTIYF
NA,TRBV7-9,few,CASSLGIQPSNYGYTF
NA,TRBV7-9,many,CASSFLGAVTGSGANVLTF
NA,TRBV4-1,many,CASSQREIANNEQFF
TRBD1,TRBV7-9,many,CASISDRELEQFF
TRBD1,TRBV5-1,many,CASKPGQGWDNEQFF
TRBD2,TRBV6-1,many,CASKRTGTSGGAYEQYF
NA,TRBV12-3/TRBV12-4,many,CASSPPTDTQYF
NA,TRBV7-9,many,CASSLAASYTGELFF
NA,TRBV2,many,CAPDRGDTQYF
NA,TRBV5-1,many,CASSLGVGKAFF
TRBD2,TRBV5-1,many,CASSLLTSGSYEQYF
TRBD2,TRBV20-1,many,CSARKPLAGDTDTQYF
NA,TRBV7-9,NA,CASSLVVTDEQYF
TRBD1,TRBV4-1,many,CASSDRDRGRKANVLTF
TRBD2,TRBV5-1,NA,CASSGGTMQSYEQYF
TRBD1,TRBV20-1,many,CSARGIGGEFYEQFF
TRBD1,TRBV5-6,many,CASSARGQGNTEAFF
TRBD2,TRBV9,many,CASSLRGANPSIDTQYF
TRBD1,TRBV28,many,CASSAGTGKETQYF
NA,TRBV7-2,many,CASSFTPPTDTQYF
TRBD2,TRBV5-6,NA,CASSLETSGPITDTQYF
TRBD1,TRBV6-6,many,CASSSQGVGAGELFF
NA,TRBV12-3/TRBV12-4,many,CASRNMGNEQFF
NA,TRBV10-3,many,CAISFRDYEQYF
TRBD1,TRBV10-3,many,CAISSPQGGNSPLHF
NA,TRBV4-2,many,CASSRETGGYEQYF
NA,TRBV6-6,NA,CASSDDRSSYNEQFF
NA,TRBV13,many,CASSYSAGYEQYF
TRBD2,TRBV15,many,CATMRIGVAGSYEQYF
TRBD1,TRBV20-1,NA,CSALTPDRVPYEQYF
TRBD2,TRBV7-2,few,CASSSRLAGGTSELFF
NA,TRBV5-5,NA,CASSLEGDSSYNEQFF
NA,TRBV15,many,CATSPLTGGGRRTQYF
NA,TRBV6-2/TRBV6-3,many,CASSLRPAEQFF
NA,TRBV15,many,CATSRDTTANEKLFF
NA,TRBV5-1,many,CASSLTGSFSNQPQHF
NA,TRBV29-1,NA,CSSATNRHTEAFF